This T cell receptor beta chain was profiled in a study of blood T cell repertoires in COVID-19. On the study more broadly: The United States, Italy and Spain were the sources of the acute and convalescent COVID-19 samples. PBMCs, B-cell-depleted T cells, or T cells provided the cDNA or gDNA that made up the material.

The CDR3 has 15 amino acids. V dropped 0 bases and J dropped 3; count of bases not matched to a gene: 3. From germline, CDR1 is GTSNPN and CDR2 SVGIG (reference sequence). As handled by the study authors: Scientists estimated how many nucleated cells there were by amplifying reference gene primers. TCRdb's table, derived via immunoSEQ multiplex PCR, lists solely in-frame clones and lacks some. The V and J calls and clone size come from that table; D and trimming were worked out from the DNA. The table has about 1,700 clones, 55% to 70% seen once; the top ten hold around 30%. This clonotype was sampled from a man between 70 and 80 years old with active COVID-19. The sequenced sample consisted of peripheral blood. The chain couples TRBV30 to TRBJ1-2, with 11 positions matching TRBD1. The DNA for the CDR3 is TGTGCCTGGAGTGTAGGGACAGGGGGTGACTATGGCTACACCTTC. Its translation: CAWSVGTGGDYGYTF.